This entry is about one T cell receptor (beta chain). This entry is derived from a study of cytomegalovirus exposure and HLA in healthy donors. The CDR3 length is 14 residues. CDR1 is SGHTA, CDR2 FQGTGA, per germline. Trimming left V 5 bases short and J 4 bases short, with 12 bases between. Primers included in the PCR were 60 Vbeta and 13 Jbeta primers. Some clones are missing from TCRdb's copy, which holds only in-frame ones; the method was immunoSEQ multiplex PCR. The sample records roughly 150,000 clones, less than 80% being singletons. The sequence came from a man between 40 and 49 years old in good health and CMV-seropositive. This chain joins TRBV7-3 and TRBJ1-3; TRBD1 is a possible D gene (6 bases). Sequenced: PBMCs. The CDR3: CASSPGGAGNTIYF. DNA for the CDR3: TGTGCCAGCAGCCCTGGGGGGGCAGGAAACACCATATATTTT.